One and the same sample provided the 27 T cell receptor beta chains below, sequenced in a study of blood T cell repertoires in COVID-19. Profiled with immunoSEQ multiplex PCR; TCRdb holds only in-frame clones, not every one. The sample consists of under 250,000 clones, over 60% of them appearing once. The material sequenced was peripheral blood. Receptor source: a woman in her 70s with acute or convalescent COVID-19.

The chain has TRBV11-2 and TRBJ1-2; 10 bases fit TRBD1. Germline-derived CDR1 and CDR2 are SGHAT and FQNNGV. CDR3 size: 13 residues. J gave up 8 bases and V 4 bases, and 4 bases lay outside the gene matches. The CDR3 protein is CASSYPTGGGYTF. In nucleotides, the CDR3 is TGTGCCAGCAGCTACCCGACAGGGGGCGGCTACACCTTC.

The chain joins TRBV5-1 to TRBJ2-1, with 9 bases matching TRBD1. CDR3 size: 14 residues. Losses at the gene ends were 5 bases for V and 8 bases for J; bases not matched to a gene: 8. The germline V gene has CDR1 SGHRS and CDR2 YFSETQ. The CDR3 sequence is CASSQDRGFDEQFF. CDR3 DNA: TGCGCCAGCAGTCAGGACAGGGGCTTCGATGAGCAGTTCTTC.

J is TRBJ2-6 and V is TRBV3-1 (or the pseudogene TRBV3-2); no definite D call. V lost 4 bases and J lost 6, with 10 bases in between. The germline V gene has CDR1 LGHDT and CDR2 YNNKEL (reference sequence). This CDR3 spans 14 amino acids. CDR3 sequence (DNA): TGTGCCAGCAGCCTTTCAGGCGCGGCCAACGTCCTGACTTTC. Its translation is CASSLSGAANVLTF.

The chain is built from TRBV2 and TRBJ1-1; 7 nucleotides align to TRBD1. CDR3 length equals 13 residues. Germline CDR1 reads SNHLY; CDR2 reads FYNNEI. The V gene end was trimmed by 6 bases and the J gene end by 4 bases; junction bases not matched to a gene: 5. The CDR3 spells CASSRQGLTEAFF. The CDR3 DNA sequence: TGTGCCAGCAGCCGACAGGGACTCACTGAAGCTTTCTTT.

The chain combines TRBV10-3 with TRBJ2-5, with TRBD2 matching 8 bases. The CDR3 extends over 14 amino acids. The germline gives CDR1 ENHRY, CDR2 SYGVKD. V gave up 2 bases and J gave up 5 bases; unmatched junction bases: 4. The CDR3 DNA reads TGTGCCATCAGTGAGACCGCGGGAGGCGAGACCCAGTACTTC. Translating it yields CAISETAGGETQYF.

This clone has a handful of counts. V gene TRBV27 combines with J gene TRBJ2-3; 7 bases agree with TRBD2. Germline CDR1 MNHEY, CDR2 SMNVEV (reference sequence). The CDR3 runs to 15 residues. V was pared by 5 bases and J by 0 bases, with 5 bases of the junction left unmatched. The CDR3 bases are TGTGCCAGCAGTGAGATTAGCGGGAGCACAGATACGCAGTATTTT. Its translation: CASSEISGSTDTQYF.

This rearrangement joins TRBV9 to TRBJ2-3; TRBD2 is a possible D gene (6 bases). V was shortened by 3 bases and J by 5 bases, with 16 bases between the two germline ends. Germline CDR1 SGDLS, CDR2 YYNGEE. This CDR3 contains 15 residues. The CDR3 is CASSDLTSSRDTQYF. The CDR3 nucleotides read TGTGCCAGCAGCGACCTCACTAGCAGCCGAGATACGCAGTATTTT.

The chain combines TRBV19 with TRBJ1-5, with TRBD1 matching 12 bases. V lost 9 bases to trimming and J lost 0 bases; unmatched junction nucleotides: 12. Looked up from germline, CDR1 is LNHDA and CDR2 is SQIVND (reference sequence). This CDR3 has 18 amino acids. CDR3 protein: CASRPGTGGTYSNQPQHF. The CDR3 bases are TGTGCCAGCCGTCCCGGGACAGGGGGCACCTATAGCAATCAGCCCCAGCATTTT.

The gene calls are TRBV2 and TRBJ1-5; 7 bases align to TRBD1. Trimming cost V 4 bases and J 7 bases; bases outside gene matches: 7. The CDR3 runs to 14 residues. Germline-derived CDR1 and CDR2 are SNHLY and FYNNEI. The CDR3 sequence is CASSAAGGGQPQHF. The CDR3 DNA reads TGTGCCAGCAGTGCGGCAGGGGGAGGACAGCCCCAGCATTTT.

The DNA of the CDR3 is TGTGCCAGCAGCCTGGACAGGGCTAATCAGCCCCAGCATTTT. This encodes CASSLDRANQPQHF. V gene TRBV6-2 or TRBV6-3 combines with J gene TRBJ1-5; 8 positions agree with TRBD1. The ends lost 6 bases at V and 4 bases at J; junction bases unmatched: 5. CDR1 is MNHEY and CDR2 is SVGEGT in the germline V gene. The CDR3 is 14 residues long.

The DNA for the CDR3 is TGTGCCAGCAGGCGGGAGCGCAATGAGCAGTTCTTC. Protein: CASRRERNEQFF. V is TRBV2 and J is TRBJ2-1; 7 bases agree with TRBD2. The germline CDR1 and CDR2 sequences are SNHLY and FYNNEI. After removal of 6 bases from V and 6 bases from J, the junction contained 2 bases not matched to a gene. The CDR3 length is 12 residues.

The chain joins TRBV12-3 or TRBV12-4 to TRBJ1-5, with D possibly TRBD1 on 6 matching bases. The CDR3 is 13 amino acids. The V end lost 5 bases, the J end lost 6 bases, and 11 bases lay between the germline ends. The CDR3 sequence is CASSNRVVQPQHF. CDR3 DNA sequence: TGTGCCAGCAGTAACAGGGTTGTTCAGCCCCAGCATTTT.

V and J are TRBV28 and TRBJ2-7, with D perhaps matching TRBD1 (6 bases). This CDR3 contains 15 residues. V lost 8 bases, J lost 6 bases, and 23 bases lay in between. Germline V gene sequence: CDR1 MDHEN, CDR2 SYDVKM. CDR3 in DNA: TGTGCCAGCGCACCCCCGAGGGGCCTAGGGGGCGAGCAGTACTTC. This sequence encodes CASAPPRGLGGEQYF.

Comment on this clone: One end of the junction is discordant with germline, which a read error may explain. The gene calls are TRBV5-1 and TRBJ2-3; tentatively, D is TRBD2 (5 bases). The CDR3 is 14 residues long. From germline, CDR1 is SGHRS and CDR2 YFSETQ. The CDR3 protein is CASSSERTTDTQYF. CDR3 sequence (DNA): TGCGCCAGTAGCTCAGAGCGGACGACAGATACGCAGTATTTT.

The V and J genes are TRBV6-5 and TRBJ2-1, with 11 bases that match TRBD2. Per germline, CDR1 MNHEY and CDR2 SVGAGI. Trimming took 5 bases from V and 7 from J; bases not matched to a gene: 7. The CDR3 runs to 15 residues. CDR3 loop: CASSPGTSGVNEQFF. The CDR3 DNA is TGTGCCAGCAGTCCCGGGACTAGCGGAGTTAATGAGCAGTTCTTC.

CDR3 in DNA: TGTGCCAGCAGTGAACATGGTAGCTGGATCGTAACAGATACGCAGTATTTT. Translating gives CASSEHGSWIVTDTQYF. The genes are TRBV6-1 and TRBJ2-3; D remains ambiguous. V was cut by 2 bases and J by 3 bases, with 18 bases left in between. CDR1 is MNHNS, CDR2 SASEGT, per germline. The CDR3 sequence is 17 residues long.

The chain is built from TRBV5-1 and TRBJ2-7, with 9 positions matching TRBD2. CDR3 length: 15 amino acids. The V segment lost 4 bases and the J segment 2 bases; nucleotides outside the gene matches: 7. Germline CDR1 SGHRS, CDR2 YFSETQ. For the CDR3, the DNA is TGCGCCAGCAGCCTAGGGGCGGGGGGGCCCTACGAGCAGTACTTC. Its protein is CASSLGAGGPYEQYF.

The chain is built from TRBV5-1 and TRBJ2-5; 11 nucleotides agree with TRBD2. Germline V CDR1 and CDR2: SGHRS, YFSETQ. The CDR3 spans 15 residues. Unmatched junction bases numbered 0, after V lost 0 bases and J lost 2 bases. DNA of the CDR3: TGCGCCAGCAGCTTGGGGACTAGCGGGCAAGAGACCCAGTACTTC. Translation gives CASSLGTSGQETQYF.

The chain has TRBV11-2 and TRBJ2-7; 9 bases agree with TRBD2. This CDR3 is built from 16 residues. The germline V gene encodes CDR1 SGHAT and CDR2 FQNNGV. Germline trimming cut 4 bases from V and 5 bases from J; bases unmatched to any gene: 12. Here the CDR3 DNA reads TGTGCCAGCAGCTCCCAGCCCAGCGGGAGGAGGAACGAGCAGTACTTC. This translates into CASSSQPSGRRNEQYF. Filled out from reference TRBV11-2 and TRBJ2-7, the complete variable domain reads EAGVAQSPRYKIIEKRQSVAFWCNPISGHATLYWYQQILGQGPKLLIQFQNNGVVDDSQLPKDRFSAERLKGVDSTLKIQPAKLEDSAVYLCASSSQPSGRRNEQYFGPGTRLTVT.

This clone was observed a handful of times. The V call is TRBV18, the J call TRBJ2-1; 16 bases align to TRBD2. Looked up from germline, CDR1 is KGHSH and CDR2 is LQKENI. Losses at the gene ends were 0 bases for V and 8 bases for J; bases not matched to a gene: 4. This CDR3 has 17 amino acids. CDR3 in DNA: TGTGCCAGCTCACCACCGGGACTAGCGGGAGGGGTACATGAGCAGTTCTTC. Its translation: CASSPPGLAGGVHEQFF.

In its sample, this clone was seen a few times. The chain uses TRBV11-2 and TRBJ1-1; maybe TRBD1 (6 bases). This CDR3 comprises 18 residues. The V and J ends lost 2 bases and 1 base respectively, with 20 bases between them. Germline CDR1 and CDR2: SGHAT and FQNNGV. Written as DNA, the CDR3 is TGTGCCAGCAGCTTATATATAGGGGCGGGGGACACGAACACTGAAGCTTTCTTT. This translates into CASSLYIGAGDTNTEAFF.

The rearrangement uses TRBV14 and TRBJ1-6; D gene ambiguous. V was pared by 0 bases and J by 5 bases, with 8 bases between. The CDR3 sequence is 15 residues long. Germline assignment: CDR1 SGHDN and CDR2 FVKESK. This chain's CDR3 is CASSQEGRDNSPLHF. CDR3 sequence (DNA): TGTGCCAGCAGCCAAGAGGGCAGAGATAATTCACCCCTCCACTTT.

The chain uses TRBV19 and TRBJ2-3, with D possibly matching TRBD1 (6 bases). Germline V gene sequence: CDR1 LNHDA, CDR2 SQIVND (reference sequence). The CDR3 covers 15 residues. Trimming shortened V by 2 bases and J by 1 base, and 10 bases separated the two germline ends. CDR3 in DNA: TGTGCCAGTAGTATACAGCGACAGGGCACAGATACGCAGTATTTT. Translating it yields CASSIQRQGTDTQYF.

The V and J genes are TRBV29-1 and TRBJ1-5, with 7 bases that match TRBD1. Looked up from germline, CDR1 is SQVTM and CDR2 is ANQGSEA. This CDR3 region has 13 residues. After removal of 4 bases from V and 8 bases from J, the junction contained 8 bases not matched to a gene. The CDR3 coding sequence is TGCAGCGTTGCGGGCTCCAGGGGGGAGCCCCAGCATTTT. Amino acids: CSVAGSRGEPQHF.

The chain uses TRBV21-1 and TRBJ1-5; TRBD1 is the table's D call and was not checked against the DNA. TRBV21-1 counts as a pseudogene. The CDR3 has 14 amino acids. The CDR3 DNA sequence: TGTGCCAGCGTACTACAGGGTCTTAGGCAGCCCCAGCATTTT. Translated, it gives CASVLQGLRQPQHF.

The chain joins TRBV5-1 to TRBJ2-5; D is unclear. Germline V gives CDR1 SGHRS, CDR2 YFSETQ. The length of the CDR3 is 13 residues. V lost 0 bases to trimming and J lost 1 base, with 4 bases between them. Here the CDR3 reads CASSLAVQETQYF. The CDR3 nucleotides read TGCGCCAGCAGCTTGGCCGTCCAAGAGACCCAGTACTTC.

The rearrangement joins TRBV6-6 to TRBJ1-3; a weak D match, TRBD1 (6 bases). This CDR3 region has 14 residues. The V and J ends lost 7 bases and 2 bases respectively, with 12 bases between them. From germline, CDR1 is MNHNY and CDR2 SVGAGI (reference sequence). The CDR3 sequence: CASTYPGAGNTIYF. CDR3 DNA sequence: TGTGCCAGCACCTATCCAGGGGCTGGAAACACCATATATTTT.